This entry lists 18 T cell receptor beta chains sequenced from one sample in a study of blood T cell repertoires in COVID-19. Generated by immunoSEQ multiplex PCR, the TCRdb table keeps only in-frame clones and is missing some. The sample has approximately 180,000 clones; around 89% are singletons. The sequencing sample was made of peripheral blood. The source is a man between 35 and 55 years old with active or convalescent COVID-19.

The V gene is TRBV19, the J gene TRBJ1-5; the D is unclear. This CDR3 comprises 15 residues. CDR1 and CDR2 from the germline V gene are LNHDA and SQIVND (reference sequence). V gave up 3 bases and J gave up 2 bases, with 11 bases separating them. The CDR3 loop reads CASSINSAGNQPQHF. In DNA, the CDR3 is TGTGCCAGTAGTATCAACTCGGCGGGCAATCAGCCCCAGCATTTT.

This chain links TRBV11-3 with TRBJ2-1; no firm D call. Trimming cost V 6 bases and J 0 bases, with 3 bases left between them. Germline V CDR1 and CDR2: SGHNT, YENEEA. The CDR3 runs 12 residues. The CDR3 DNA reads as TGTGCCAGCAGACTCTCCTACAATGAGCAGTTCTTC. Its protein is CASRLSYNEQFF.

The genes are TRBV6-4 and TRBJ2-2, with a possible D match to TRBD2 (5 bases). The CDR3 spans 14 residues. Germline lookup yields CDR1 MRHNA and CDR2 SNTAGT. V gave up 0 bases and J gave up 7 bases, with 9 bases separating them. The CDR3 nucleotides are TGTGCCAGCAGTGACTCGGGAGTAAGCGGGGAGCTGTTTTTT. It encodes CASSDSGVSGELFF.

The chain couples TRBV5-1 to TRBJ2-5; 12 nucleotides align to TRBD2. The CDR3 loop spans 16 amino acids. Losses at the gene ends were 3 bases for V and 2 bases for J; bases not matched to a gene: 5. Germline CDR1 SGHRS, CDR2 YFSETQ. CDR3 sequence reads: CASSSSGLAGQETQYF. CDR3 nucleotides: TGCGCCAGCAGCTCGAGCGGACTAGCGGGGCAAGAGACCCAGTACTTC.

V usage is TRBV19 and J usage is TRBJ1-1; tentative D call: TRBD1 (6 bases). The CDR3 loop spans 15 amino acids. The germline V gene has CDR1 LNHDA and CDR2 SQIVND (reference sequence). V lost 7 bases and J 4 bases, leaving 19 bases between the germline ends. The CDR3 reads CASTGGQGIVTEAFF. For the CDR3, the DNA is TGTGCCAGTACCGGCGGGCAGGGGATAGTCACTGAAGCTTTCTTT.

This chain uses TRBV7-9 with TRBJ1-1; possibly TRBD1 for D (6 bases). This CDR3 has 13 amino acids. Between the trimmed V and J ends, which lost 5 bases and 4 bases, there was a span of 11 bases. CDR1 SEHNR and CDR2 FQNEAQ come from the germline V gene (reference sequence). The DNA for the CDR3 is TGTGCCAGCAGCCTACAGGGTGGCACTGAAGCTTTCTTT. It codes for CASSLQGGTEAFF. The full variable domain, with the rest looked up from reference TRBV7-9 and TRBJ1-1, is DTGVSQNPRHKITKRGQNVTFRCDPISEHNRLYWYRQTLGQGPEFLTYFQNEAQLEKSRLLSDRFSAERPKGSFSTLEIQRTEQGDSAMYLCASSLQGGTEAFFGQGTRLTVV.

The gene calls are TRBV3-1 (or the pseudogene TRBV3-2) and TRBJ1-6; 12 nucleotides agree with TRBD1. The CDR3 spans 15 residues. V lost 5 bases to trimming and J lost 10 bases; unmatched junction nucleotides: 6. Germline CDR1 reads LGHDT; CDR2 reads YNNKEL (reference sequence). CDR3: CASSNRDRGRSPLHF. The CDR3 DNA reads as TGTGCCAGCAGCAACCGGGACAGGGGGCGATCACCCCTCCACTTT.

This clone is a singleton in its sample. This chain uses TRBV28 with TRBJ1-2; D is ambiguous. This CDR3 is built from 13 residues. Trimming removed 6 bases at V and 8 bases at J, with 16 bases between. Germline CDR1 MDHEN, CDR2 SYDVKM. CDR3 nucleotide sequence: TGTGCCAGCAGGGCCTCGAGTAGAGGGGGCTACACCTTC. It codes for CASRASSRGGYTF.

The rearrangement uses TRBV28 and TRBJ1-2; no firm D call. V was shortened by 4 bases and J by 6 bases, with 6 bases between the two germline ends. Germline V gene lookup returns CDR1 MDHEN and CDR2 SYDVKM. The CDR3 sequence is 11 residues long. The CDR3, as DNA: TGTGCCAGCAGTTCAAGCCATGGCTACACCTTC. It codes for CASSSSHGYTF.

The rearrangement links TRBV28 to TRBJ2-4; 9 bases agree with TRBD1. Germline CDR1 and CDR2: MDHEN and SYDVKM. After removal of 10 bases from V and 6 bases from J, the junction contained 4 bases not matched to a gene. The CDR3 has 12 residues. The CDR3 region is CATRQGGNIQYF. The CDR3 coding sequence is TGTGCCACCCGACAGGGGGGAAACATTCAGTACTTC.

This CDR3 is CASSQDWGGTYDQPQHF. The CDR3 coding sequence is TGCGCCAGCAGCCAAGATTGGGGAGGGACTTACGATCAGCCCCAGCATTTT. The rearrangement uses TRBV4-1 and TRBJ1-5; the D gene is possibly TRBD1 (5 bases). Looked up from germline, CDR1 is MGHRA and CDR2 is YSYEKL. This CDR3 spans 17 amino acids. V lost 0 bases, J lost 5 bases, and 17 bases lay in between.

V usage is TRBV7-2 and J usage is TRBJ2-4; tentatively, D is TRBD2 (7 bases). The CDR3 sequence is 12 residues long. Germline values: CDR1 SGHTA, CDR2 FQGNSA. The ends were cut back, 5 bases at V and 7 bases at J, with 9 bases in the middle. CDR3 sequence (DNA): TGTGCCAGCAGCGAGGGGGGGAACATTCAGTACTTC. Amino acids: CASSEGGNIQYF.

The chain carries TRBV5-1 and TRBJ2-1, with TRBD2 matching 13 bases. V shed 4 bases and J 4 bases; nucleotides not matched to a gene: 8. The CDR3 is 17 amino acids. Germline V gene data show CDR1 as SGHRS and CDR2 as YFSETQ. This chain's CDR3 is CASSPTGLAGAYNEQFF. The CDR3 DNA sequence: TGCGCCAGCAGCCCTACAGGACTAGCGGGGGCTTACAATGAGCAGTTCTTC.

In DNA, the CDR3 is TGTGCCAGTAGTATCTCCGGGGGAGGGGACACTGAAGCTTTCTTT. Amino acids: CASSISGGGDTEAFF. The genes are TRBV19 and TRBJ1-1; D is perhaps TRBD1 (5 bases). Germline assignment: CDR1 LNHDA and CDR2 SQIVND (reference sequence). The CDR3 length is 15 residues. Trimming stripped 3 bases from V and 3 bases from J, with 14 bases between. Full variable domain (outside the CDR3, taken from reference TRBV19 and TRBJ1-1): DGGITQSPKYLFRKEGQNVTLSCEQNLNHDAMYWYRQDPGQGLRLIYYSQIVNDFQKGDIAEGYSVSREKKESFPLTVTSAQKNPTAFYLCASSISGGGDTEAFFGQGTRLTVV.

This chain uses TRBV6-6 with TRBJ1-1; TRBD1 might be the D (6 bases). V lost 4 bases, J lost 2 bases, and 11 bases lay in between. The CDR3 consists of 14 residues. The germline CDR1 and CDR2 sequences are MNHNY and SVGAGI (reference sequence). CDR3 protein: CASSSQGINTEAFF. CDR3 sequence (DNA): TGTGCCAGCAGTTCACAGGGCATCAACACTGAAGCTTTCTTT.

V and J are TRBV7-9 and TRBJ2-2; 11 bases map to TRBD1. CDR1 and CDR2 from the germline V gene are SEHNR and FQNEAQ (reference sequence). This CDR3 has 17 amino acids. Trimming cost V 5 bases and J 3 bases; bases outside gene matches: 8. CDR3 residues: CASSPPGQGVDTGELFF. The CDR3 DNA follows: TGTGCCAGCAGCCCCCCGGGACAGGGGGTTGACACCGGGGAGCTGTTTTTT. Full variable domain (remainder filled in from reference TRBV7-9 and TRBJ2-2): DTGVSQNPRHKITKRGQNVTFRCDPISEHNRLYWYRQTLGQGPEFLTYFQNEAQLEKSRLLSDRFSAERPKGSFSTLEIQRTEQGDSAMYLCASSPPGQGVDTGELFFGEGSRLTVL.

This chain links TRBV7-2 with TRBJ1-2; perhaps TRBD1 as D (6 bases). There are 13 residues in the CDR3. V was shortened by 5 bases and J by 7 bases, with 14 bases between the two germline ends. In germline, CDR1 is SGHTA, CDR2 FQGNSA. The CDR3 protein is CASSPAGVRGYTF. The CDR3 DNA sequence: TGTGCCAGCAGCCCCGCAGGGGTTCGTGGCTACACCTTC. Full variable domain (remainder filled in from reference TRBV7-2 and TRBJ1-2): GAGVSQSPSNKVTEKGKDVELRCDPISGHTALYWYRQSLGQGLEFLIYFQGNSAPDKSGLPSDRFSAERTGGSVSTLTIQRTQQEDSAVYLCASSPAGVRGYTFGSGTRLTVV.

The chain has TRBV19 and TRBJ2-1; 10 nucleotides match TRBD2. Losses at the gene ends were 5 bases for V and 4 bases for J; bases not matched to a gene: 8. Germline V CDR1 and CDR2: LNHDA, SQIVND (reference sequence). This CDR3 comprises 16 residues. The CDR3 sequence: CASSFSGGSSYNEQFF. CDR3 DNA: TGTGCCAGTAGTTTTAGCGGGGGGTCTTCATACAATGAGCAGTTCTTC.